This is a list of T cell receptor beta chains from one sample in a study of shared clonotypes between healthy human individuals. Profiling relied on immunoSEQ multiplex PCR, and the TCRdb table lists in-frame clones only, not all of them. The sample lists a few million clones, 90% to 97% occurring once. Sequencing was performed on naive CD4+ T cells sorted from blood. These receptors came from a man aged 18 to 29 in good health. Both conserved end residues are part of each CDR3. The D gene is left open where the match is weak. Size values are once, few and many counts, or a class for expanded clones, and some rows have none.

TRBD1,TRBJ2-7,TRBV5-1,-,TGCGCCAGCAGCACGTGGACAGGTTTGCCCTACGAGCAGTACTTC,CASSTWTGLPYEQYF
TRBD2,TRBJ2-7,TRBV5-1,-,TGCGCCAGCAGCTTGGAAGGCGGGGGGCTTATGTACGAGCAGTACTTC,CASSLEGGGLMYEQYF
-,TRBJ2-1,TRBV19,-,TGTGCCAGTAGGGGGCGGGGTGAAACAATGTCGCAGTTCTTC,CASRGRGETMSQFF
-,TRBJ1-2,TRBV28,-,TGTGCCAGCAGTTTAGGGGGCACCTATGGCTACACCTTC,CASSLGGTYGYTF
-,TRBJ1-6,TRBV30,-,TGTGCCTGGCATCCAAAGGGGGTCTATAATTCACCCCTCCACTTT,CAWHPKGVYNSPLHF
-,TRBJ2-7,TRBV6-1,-,TGTGCCAGCAGCGGTGACAATTACGAGCAGTACTTC,CASSGDNYEQYF
-,TRBJ2-2,TRBV27,-,TGTGCCAGCAGTTTATGGGGAAGGTGGGACACCGGGGAGCTGTTTTTT,CASSLWGRWDTGELFF
-,TRBJ1-6,TRBV7-2,-,TGTGCCAGCAGCTTAGAAAGGGATTCACCCCTCCACTTT,CASSLERDSPLHF
-,TRBJ2-3,TRBV4-1,-,TGCGCCAGCGGGGGGCCGAACACAGATACGCAGTATTTT,CASGGPNTDTQYF
-,TRBJ1-1,TRBV5-1,-,TGCGCCAGCAGCTTGGACCGGGCGGGGGAAGCTTTCTTT,CASSLDRAGEAFF
-,TRBJ1-5,TRBV6-5,-,TGTGCCAGCAGTTACGCAGGGCGGGATCAGCCCCAGCATTTT,CASSYAGRDQPQHF
TRBD1,TRBJ2-5,TRBV6-5,-,TGTGCCAGCAGTTACCCCGGACAGGGGAAAGAGACCCAGTACTTC,CASSYPGQGKETQYF
-,TRBJ2-7,TRBV7-3,-,TGTGCCAGCAGCTTGGGGCCCCGGGGCGAGCAGTACTTC,CASSLGPRGEQYF
-,TRBJ1-4,TRBV6-4,-,TGTGCCAGCAGTTCCGGGGCAAGTGAAAAACTGTTTTTT,CASSSGASEKLFF
TRBD1,TRBJ2-5,TRBV30,-,TGTGCCTGGAGTGTAGGGACAGGGTCTAGGGAGACCCAGTACTTC,CAWSVGTGSRETQYF
-,TRBJ1-3,TRBV6-1,-,TGTGCCAGCGGGCAGGCGTCCTCTGGAAACACCATATATTTT,CASGQASSGNTIYF
-,TRBJ1-4,TRBV5-1,-,TGCGCCAGCAGCTTGGGGGAAACTAATGAAAAACTGTTTTTT,CASSLGETNEKLFF
-,TRBJ2-5,TRBV28,once,TGTGCCAGCAGTTTTGGCGGCCAAGAGACCCAGTACTTC,CASSFGGQETQYF
-,TRBJ2-7,TRBV10-2,-,TGCGCCAGCAGAGCAGGTGGCTACGAGCAGTACTTC,CASRAGGYEQYF
-,TRBJ2-1,TRBV11-2,-,TGTGCCAGCAGCCTCGAGGGGTCCTACAATGAGCAGTTCTTC,CASSLEGSYNEQFF